The T cell receptor (beta chain) described here comes from a study of T cells after yellow fever vaccination. Whole-study results and caveats: Clones that expanded after primary vaccination mostly reappeared after the booster (around 96% CD4, 88% CD8).

TCRdb processed the 5' RACE reads anew with MiXCR; each CDR3 protein has one entry. The sample has 150,000 to 200,000 distinct CDR3 sequences; 9.5% to 11% are singletons. V lost 2 bases and J 7 bases, leaving 5 bases between the germline ends. This CDR3 has 11 amino acids. Germline V gene data show CDR1 as MNHEY and CDR2 as SVGAGI. This clonotype was recorded a few times. Its antigen is unknown. The chain couples TRBV6-5 to TRBJ1-2, with D unclear. The clonotype originates from a man between 18 and 29 years old who received the YFV17D yellow fever vaccine. Specimen: CD8+ T cells sorted from PBMCs, collected 15 days after the yellow fever booster vaccination. The CDR3 sequence is CASSYQGGYTF. DNA for the CDR3: TGTGCCAGCAGTTACCAAGGTGGCTACACCTTC.